Sequencing of this T cell receptor beta chain was carried out in a study of blood T cell repertoires in COVID-19. The wider study: PBMCs, B-cell-depleted T cells, or T cells provided the cDNA or gDNA that made up the material.

Assignments of participants to cohorts depended upon their own reported clinical history. Cohort 3 donors were reported recovered after two negative PCRs, clearance, or symptom resolution. In the authors' workflow: Researchers report that nucleated cell counts were estimated from reference gene primer amplification. Assay used: immunoSEQ multiplex PCR; TCRdb lists only in-frame clones, some missing. V and J calls and clone size are given by that table; D and trimming were obtained from the DNA. The table records roughly 360,000 clones, 80% to 90% of them present only once. The V gene lost 6 bases and the J gene lost 9 bases, with 9 bases spanning the gap. CDR1 is SNHLY and CDR2 is FYNNEI in the germline V gene. This CDR3 comprises 12 residues.

The rearrangement links TRBV2 to TRBJ1-6; D is uncertain. The sequencing input was PBMCs or T cells enriched from blood (not recorded which). This receptor was identified in a man aged 25-45 years who had recovered from COVID-19. Here the CDR3 reads CASSEAGSPLHF. The CDR3, as DNA: TGTGCCAGCAGCGAGGCCGGTTCACCCCTCCACTTT.